Described below is a single T cell receptor beta chain sequence and its context. Sequencing used immunoSEQ multiplex PCR; TCRdb keeps in-frame clones, though not all of them. The sample has some 80,000 clones, around 85% seen once. This sample was taken from a study of T cell responses to AZD1222 COVID-19 vaccine. V gave up 4 bases and J gave up 3 bases, with 17 bases separating them. Looked up from germline, CDR1 is SGHTS and CDR2 is YDEGEE. The CDR3 runs 15 residues. Sequenced material: peripheral blood, taken on day 0 of AZD1222 vaccination. The receptor was derived from an adult in good health. The chain couples TRBV5-8 to TRBJ2-7, with D tentatively TRBD1 or TRBD2 (5 bases each). The CDR3 spells CASSRDSGRYYEQYF. The CDR3 nucleotides read TGTGCCAGCAGCCGCGATTCAGGGAGATACTACGAGCAGTACTTC.